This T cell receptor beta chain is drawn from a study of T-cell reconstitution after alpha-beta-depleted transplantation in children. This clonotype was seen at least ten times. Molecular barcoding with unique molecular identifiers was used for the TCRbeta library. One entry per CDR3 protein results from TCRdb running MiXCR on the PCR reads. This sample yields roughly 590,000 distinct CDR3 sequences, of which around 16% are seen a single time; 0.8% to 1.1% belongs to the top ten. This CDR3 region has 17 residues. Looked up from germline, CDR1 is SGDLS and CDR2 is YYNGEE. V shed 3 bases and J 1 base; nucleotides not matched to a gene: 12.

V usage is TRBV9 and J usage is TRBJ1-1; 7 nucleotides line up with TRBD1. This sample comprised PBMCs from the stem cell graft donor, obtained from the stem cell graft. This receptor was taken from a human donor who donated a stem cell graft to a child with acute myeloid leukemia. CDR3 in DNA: TGTGCCAGCAGCGCACCAGACCCGGGACAGCCGAACACTGAAGCTTTCTTT. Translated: CASSAPDPGQPNTEAFF.